Sequencing of this T cell receptor (beta chain) was carried out in a study of CD8 T cells in Susac syndrome. Study-wide background: When blood was drawn, the patients with Susac syndrome were therapy-naive, on corticosteroids, or on intravenous immunoglobulin alone.

The CDR3 spans 16 residues. In germline, CDR1 is MGHRA, CDR2 YSYEKL. With V trimmed by 1 base and J by 5 bases, 9 bases remained unmatched. An amount of RNA that ranged from about 0.45 to 1 ug was reverse transcribed with random hexamers. Amplification of TCR beta CDR3 used immunoSEQ multiplex PCR across 54 Vbeta and 13 Jbeta. TCRdb re-called the immunoSEQ multiplex PCR reads through MiXCR, storing one row per CDR3 protein. The sample contains under 200,000 distinct CDR3 sequences, 90% to 95% of which appear only once. Overall study results and limits: In Susac patients, clonal expansion was not detected in CD4+ cells.

With respect to this clonotype: No antigen is known for it.

The specimen sequenced was CD4+ T cells from PBMCs. The clonotype was recovered from a human donor with Susac syndrome. V usage is TRBV4-1 and J usage is TRBJ1-1; 8 bases are shared with TRBD1. This chain's CDR3 is CASSQGQGAGKTEAFF. The CDR3 DNA reads TGCGCCAGCAGCCAAGGGCAGGGGGCCGGGAAAACTGAAGCTTTCTTT.